A single TCR beta chain is shown here with its context. Its target antigen remains unknown. No base-level quality is on record; no much larger clone is a single base apart. The data are from a study of T-cell memory formation after mild COVID-19 (dated by TCRdb to the early 2020s). Regarding the research as a whole: TCR sequence clusters from the two donors were largely donor specific. In a couple of donors, T-cell clones that expanded and contracted after mild COVID-19 were tracked by sequencing TCRalpha and TCRbeta repertoires over time. The cohort comprised two young, previously healthy adult volunteers, one female and one male.

Ficoll-Paque density gradient centrifugation was used to isolate PBMCs. Sequencing instrument: Illumina NovaSeq 6000. Using 5'RACE with constant-segment primers, TCRalpha and TCRbeta cDNA libraries were constructed, with sample barcodes and unique molecular identifiers added in the process. RNA was extracted from every sample with Trizol reagent. Amplification of the libraries took two PCR steps, and the second step added a second sample barcode plus Illumina TruSeq adapters. Sequencing of libraries was performed on an Illumina NovaSeq with 2 x 150 bp paired-end reads. The published analysis was carried out like this. Reads were demultiplexed and collapsed into UMI-guided consensus sequences with migec v1.2.7. Using mixcr v2.1.11, the UMI consensuses were aligned to TRA and TRB V and J templates and assembled into clonotypes. Expanded or contracted clonotypes were those called significant by both edgeR and NoisET, with noise models trained on biological replicates. For edgeR calls, a false discovery rate-adjusted p below 0.01 and a log2 fold-change threshold of 1 were applied. PCA with hierarchical clustering of max-normalized trajectories of the 1000 most abundant clonotypes was used as exploratory dynamics analysis. Separately sequenced CD4+ and CD8+ repertoires were used to assign a CD4 or CD8 phenotype to each responding clone. The public reads were reanalyzed by TCRdb: fastp trimming at Q25, MiXCR alignment, in-frame beta chains only. Each entry merges the rows of one CDR3 protein and shows their most common DNA and genes. TCRdb's processing, not the authors' own work, is the source of the V and J calls. The sample table records roughly 400,000 distinct CDR3 sequences; approximately 19% of these occur just once. The ten largest clones capture about 22% of the sample.

The CDR3 numbers 15 residues from cysteine through phenylalanine. CDR3 DNA is the only sequence kept; it has 45 bases, read in frame from the first base. V loses 5 bases of germline sequence and J loses 4 bases, and the interval between the two ends is 16 bases. CDR1 and CDR2 (MDHEN, SYDVKM) derive from the germline V gene. The investigation overall reported the following: Clones contracting from day 15 to 85 had balanced CD4/CD8 phenotypes, while a second wave expanding from day 15 to 37 was biased towards CD4+. Some responding clones were found in pre-infection memory, which suggests that pre-existing cross-reactive memory T cells took part in the SARS-CoV-2 response. Contracting CD4+ clones turned up mainly in the CM and EM memory subsets, whereas EMRA was where CD8+ clones were enriched. The study covered only a couple of mild cases, and larger cohorts including severe cases with pre-infection samples were considered necessary. SARS-CoV-2 specificity was not confirmed for the second-wave clones peaking on day 37.

The sample consisted of PBMCs or a T cell subset sorted from them (not recorded which). Recombination joined TRBV28 with TRBJ2-3; TRBD2 is a weak D gene call, 7 bases matching. The sequence came from a man between 18 and 29 years old who had mild COVID-19 (a few samples of this study predate the infection). The sample titles of this study are shuffled in the database, so cell type and time point are left out; the donor was told from shared clones. Read as DNA, the sequence is TGTGCCAGCAGTCCCTGGGGGGGCCAGGCAGATACGCAGTATTTT. Translated, it gives CASSPWGGQADTQYF.